These 25 T cell receptor beta chains were sequenced from one sample in a study of neurological immune-mediated disorders. One entry per CDR3 protein, called by TCRdb with MiXCR from the 5' RACE reads. The sample gives roughly 60,000 distinct CDR3 sequences, about 4% of which show up once; approximately 1.8% is in the top ten. Material for sequencing was CD4+ T cells from blood. These receptor sequences come from a woman in her forties with multiple sclerosis.

This clonotype appeared many times. The gene calls are TRBV10-3 and TRBJ1-5, with D maybe TRBD1 (5 bases). The germline V gene has CDR1 ENHRY and CDR2 SYGVKD. The CDR3 is made up of 15 amino acids. Trimming left V 4 bases short and J 3 bases short, with 13 bases between. This CDR3 reads CAISGEGAINQPQHF. CDR3 nucleotides: TGTGCCATCAGTGGGGAAGGGGCAATCAATCAGCCCCAGCATTTT.

This CDR3 reads CASSLNGAKYNEQYF. Written as DNA, the CDR3 is TGTGCCAGCAGCTTAAACGGGGCTAAATACAATGAGCAGTATTTT. This sequence joins TRBV7-3 and TRBJ2-3; D is perhaps TRBD1 or TRBD2 (5 bases each). This CDR3 is 15 amino acids long. The germline gives CDR1 SGHTA, CDR2 FQGTGA. The V gene lost 1 base and the J gene lost 11 bases, with 19 bases spanning the gap.

This clonotype was seen ten or more times. The chain employs TRBV5-5 and TRBJ2-1; 10 nucleotides agree with TRBD2. The J segment lost 4 bases and the V segment lost 4 bases, leaving 5 bases of the junction unmatched. The CDR3 is 15 residues long. Looked up from germline, CDR1 is SGHKS and CDR2 is YYEKEE (reference sequence). The CDR3: CASSLSGGGYNEQFF. The CDR3 coding sequence is TGTGCCAGCAGCCTCAGCGGGGGGGGGTACAATGAGCAGTTCTTC. The entire variable domain, with the rest obtained from reference TRBV5-5 and TRBJ2-1, is as follows: DAGVTQSPTHLIKTRGQQVTLRCSPISGHKSVSWYQQVLGQGPQFIFQYYEKEERGRGNFPDRFSARQFPNYSSELNVNALLLGDSALYLCASSLSGGGYNEQFFGPGTRLTVL.

This clonotype was seen many times. The chain joins TRBV10-3 to TRBJ2-5; tentatively, D is TRBD2 (5 bases). Germline V lookup: CDR1 ENHRY, CDR2 SYGVKD. Deletions cut 8 bases from V and 5 bases from J, with 15 bases between. The CDR3 is 13 amino acids. In DNA, the CDR3 is TGTGCCATCGCTGGTGGTCCGGGGGAGACCCAGTACTTC. It yields the protein CAIAGGPGETQYF.

Many counts were recorded for this clonotype. This sequence joins TRBV18 and TRBJ1-1; D perhaps matches TRBD1 (6 bases). V was shortened by 5 bases and J by 6 bases, with 19 bases between the two germline ends. The CDR3 sequence is 15 residues long. Looked up from germline, CDR1 is KGHSH and CDR2 is LQKENI. CDR3 DNA: TGTGCCAGCTCAACAGCGGGGGCGGTAGGTGCTGAAGCTTTCTTT. Its protein is CASSTAGAVGAEAFF.

This clonotype was detected ten times or more. The chain has TRBV10-3 and TRBJ2-3, with 9 bases matching TRBD1. J was trimmed by 8 bases and V by 4 bases; bases with no gene match: 4. Per the germline V gene, CDR1 is ENHRY and CDR2 is SYGVKD. This CDR3 is built from 13 residues. The CDR3 loop is CAISGQGEGTQYF. CDR3 nucleotides: TGTGCCATCAGTGGACAGGGGGAAGGTACGCAGTATTTT.

This clonotype was seen repeatedly, ten times or more. This sequence joins TRBV20-1 and TRBJ1-1, with TRBD1 identical over 9 bases. V lost 5 bases to trimming and J lost 1 base; unmatched junction nucleotides: 14. This CDR3 spans 17 amino acids. The V gene's germline CDR1 is DFQATT and CDR2 SNEGSKA (reference sequence). DNA of the CDR3: TGCAGTGCTGAGACGACCCGGGACAGGGCTACGAACACTGAAGCTTTCTTT. Residues: CSAETTRDRATNTEAFF.

This clonotype was detected many times. The chain uses TRBV7-9 and TRBJ2-7; no reliable D call. CDR3 length equals 14 residues. In germline, CDR1 is SEHNR, CDR2 FQNEAQ (reference sequence). V was cut by 5 bases and J by 7 bases, with 18 bases left in between. The chain's CDR3 is CASSQKFPDSEQYF. The DNA of the CDR3 is TGTGCCAGCAGCCAAAAGTTCCCCGACTCTGAGCAGTACTTC.

In its sample, this clonotype was seen a few times. The rearrangement joins TRBV11-3 to TRBJ2-2; 7 bases fit TRBD1. CDR1 SGHNT and CDR2 YENEEA come from the germline V gene. The CDR3 has 18 residues. V shed 2 bases and J 3 bases; nucleotides not matched to a gene: 12. The CDR3 here is CASSLREPGTADTGELFF. CDR3 sequence (DNA): TGTGCCAGCAGCTTACGCGAACCGGGGACAGCCGACACCGGGGAGCTGTTTTTT.

This clonotype has at least ten counts. The CDR3 sequence: CASSERTGGYNEQFF. CDR3 sequence (DNA): TGTGCCAGCAGTGAAAGGACAGGGGGGTACAATGAGCAGTTCTTC. The chain is built from TRBV2 and TRBJ2-1; 10 positions match TRBD1. CDR1 and CDR2 from the germline V gene are SNHLY and FYNNEI. The CDR3 covers 15 residues. The V and J ends lost 2 bases and 4 bases, in that order; junction bases with no gene match: 2.

For this clonotype: A read error may be the cause here, since a much bigger clone is one base away. The chain employs TRBV10-3 and TRBJ1-2, with D perhaps TRBD1 (5 bases). The length of the CDR3 is 14 residues. Germline V gene lookup returns CDR1 ENHRY and CDR2 SYGVKD. CDR3 protein: CTISASGTVYGYTF. CDR3 in DNA: TGTACCATCAGTGCCTCCGGGACGGTCTATGGCTACACCTTC.

Ten or more counts support this clonotype. The chain is built from TRBV20-1 and TRBJ2-7; 9 bases agree with TRBD1. The CDR3 is made up of 13 amino acids. Trimming at V came to 4 bases and at J to 7 bases, leaving 8 bases not matched to a gene. CDR1 is DFQATT and CDR2 is SNEGSKA in the germline V gene (reference sequence). CDR3 coding DNA: TGCAGTGCTACTAGGGACAGGGTGGGGGAGCAGTACTTC. It translates to CSATRDRVGEQYF.

This clonotype was seen repeatedly, ten times or more. The CDR3 sequence: CASSFRGLQYF. CDR3 sequence (DNA): TGTGCCAGCAGTTTCAGGGGTCTTCAGTACTTC. The rearrangement joins TRBV12-3 or TRBV12-4 to TRBJ2-4; possibly TRBD1 for D (6 bases). This CDR3 region has 11 residues. V lost 3 bases and J lost 11, with 8 bases in between.

This clonotype showed up many times. V and J are TRBV4-1 and TRBJ1-1; 9 bases fit TRBD1. Germline lookup yields CDR1 MGHRA and CDR2 YSYEKL. CDR3 size: 16 residues. After removal of 1 base from V and 1 base from J, the junction contained 4 bases not matched to a gene. The chain's CDR3 is CASSQAKGQGNTEAFF. CDR3 nucleotide sequence: TGCGCCAGCAGCCAAGCTAAGGGACAGGGGAACACTGAAGCTTTCTTT.

The sample holds many counts of this clonotype. This chain links TRBV9 with TRBJ1-2; no firm D call. This CDR3 is built from 14 residues. Germline-derived CDR1 and CDR2 are SGDLS and YYNGEE. The V and J ends lost 3 bases and 2 bases respectively, with 11 bases between them. In DNA, the CDR3 is TGTGCCAGCAGCGCCACAGTGCTCAACTATGGCTACACCTTC. This translates into CASSATVLNYGYTF.

This clonotype was recorded many times. The chain combines TRBV5-1 with TRBJ2-3; D might be TRBD1 or TRBD2, each matching 5 bases. Germline V gene data show CDR1 as SGHRS and CDR2 as YFSETQ. V lost 0 bases, J lost 2 bases, and 10 bases lay in between. The CDR3 has 15 amino acids. This chain's CDR3 is CASSLGLGTTDTQYF. The CDR3 DNA is TGCGCCAGCAGCTTGGGCCTAGGGACCACAGATACGCAGTATTTT. The variable domain in full, with the rest retrieved from reference TRBV5-1 and TRBJ2-3, is KAGVTQTPRYLIKTRGQQVTLSCSPISGHRSVSWYQQTPGQGLQFLFEYFSETQRNKGNFPGRFSGRQFSNSRSEMNVSTLELGDSALYLCASSLGLGTTDTQYFGPGTRLTVL.

This clonotype was recorded many times. The chain has TRBV20-1 and TRBJ1-4; no firm D call. CDR1 and CDR2 (germline): DFQATT, SNEGSKA (reference sequence). V was pared by 0 bases and J by 1 base, with 15 bases between. There are 17 residues in the CDR3. The CDR3 here is CSAREGLGPITNEKLFF. DNA of the CDR3: TGCAGTGCTAGAGAGGGTCTTGGGCCCATAACTAATGAAAAACTGTTTTTT.

This clonotype was recorded many times. J is TRBJ2-7 and V is TRBV20-1; 8 bases are a match to TRBD2. Germline V lookup: CDR1 DFQATT, CDR2 SNEGSKA (reference sequence). The CDR3 sequence is 13 residues long. V lost 3 bases and J lost 0; bases outside the gene matches: 1. This chain's CDR3 is CSASSGGSYEQYF. The CDR3 bases are TGCAGTGCTAGCAGCGGGGGCTCCTACGAGCAGTACTTC.

This clonotype was detected ten times or more. As DNA, the CDR3 is TGTGCCAGCAGCCAAGGAGGGGTCCGTTACGAGCAGTACTTC. It codes for CASSQGGVRYEQYF. The chain joins TRBV14 to TRBJ2-7; tentatively, D is TRBD1 or TRBD2 (5 bases each). This CDR3 is built from 14 residues. Germline lookup yields CDR1 SGHDN and CDR2 FVKESK. V gave up 1 base and J gave up 4 bases, with 11 bases separating them.

At least ten counts were recorded for this clonotype. The chain recombines TRBV5-1 with TRBJ1-1, with D perhaps TRBD1 (5 bases). Trimming took 1 base from V and 5 from J, leaving 9 bases between them. Germline loops: CDR1 SGHRS, CDR2 YFSETQ. This CDR3 has 13 residues. In DNA form, the CDR3 reads TGCGCCAGCAGCTTGTTTGGGGCGACTGAAGCTTTCTTT. This encodes CASSLFGATEAFF.

J is TRBJ1-1 and V is TRBV9, with a possible D match to TRBD1 (5 bases). CDR3 length: 14 residues. Germline V lookup: CDR1 SGDLS, CDR2 YYNGEE. V lost 8 bases and J 4 bases, leaving 18 bases between the germline ends. CDR3 sequence reads: CASSKGSKFTEAFF. The CDR3 DNA follows: TGTGCCAGTTCGAAGGGGTCAAAGTTCACTGAAGCTTTCTTT.

This clonotype was seen ten or more times. The V call is TRBV3-1, the J call TRBJ1-4; D is undetermined. V dropped 3 bases and J dropped 8 bases, with 10 bases sitting between them. The germline V gene encodes CDR1 LGHDT and CDR2 YNNKEL (reference sequence). The CDR3 spans 13 residues. CDR3 loop: CASSHEGSEKLFF. Written as DNA, the CDR3 is TGTGCCAGCAGCCACGAGGGTAGCGAAAAACTGTTTTTT.

The sample holds many counts of this clonotype. V and J are TRBV5-1 and TRBJ2-2; TRBD1 matches at 7 bases. This CDR3 spans 15 amino acids. CDR1 and CDR2 from the germline V gene are SGHRS and YFSETQ. Trimming at V came to 4 bases and at J to 0 bases, leaving 3 bases not matched to a gene. CDR3 residues: CASSTGTANTGELFF. The CDR3 DNA reads TGCGCCAGCAGCACCGGGACAGCGAACACCGGGGAGCTGTTTTTT.

This clonotype was recorded at least ten times. The J gene is TRBJ2-7, the V gene TRBV18, with unresolved D. This CDR3 has 11 residues. The V and J ends lost 2 bases and 5 bases respectively, with 4 bases between them. Looked up from germline, CDR1 is KGHSH and CDR2 is LQKENI. CDR3 sequence: CASSPSHEQYF. The DNA of the CDR3 is TGTGCCAGCTCACCATCCCACGAGCAGTACTTC.

This clonotype was counted many times. The chain employs TRBV7-2 and TRBJ1-4; D is unresolved. The CDR3 has 13 amino acids. Germline-derived CDR1 and CDR2 are SGHTA and FQGNSA. V lost 2 bases to trimming and J lost 5 bases, with 6 bases between them. Here the CDR3 reads CASSLLANEKLFF. In DNA form, the CDR3 reads TGTGCCAGCAGCTTATTGGCAAATGAAAAACTGTTTTTT.